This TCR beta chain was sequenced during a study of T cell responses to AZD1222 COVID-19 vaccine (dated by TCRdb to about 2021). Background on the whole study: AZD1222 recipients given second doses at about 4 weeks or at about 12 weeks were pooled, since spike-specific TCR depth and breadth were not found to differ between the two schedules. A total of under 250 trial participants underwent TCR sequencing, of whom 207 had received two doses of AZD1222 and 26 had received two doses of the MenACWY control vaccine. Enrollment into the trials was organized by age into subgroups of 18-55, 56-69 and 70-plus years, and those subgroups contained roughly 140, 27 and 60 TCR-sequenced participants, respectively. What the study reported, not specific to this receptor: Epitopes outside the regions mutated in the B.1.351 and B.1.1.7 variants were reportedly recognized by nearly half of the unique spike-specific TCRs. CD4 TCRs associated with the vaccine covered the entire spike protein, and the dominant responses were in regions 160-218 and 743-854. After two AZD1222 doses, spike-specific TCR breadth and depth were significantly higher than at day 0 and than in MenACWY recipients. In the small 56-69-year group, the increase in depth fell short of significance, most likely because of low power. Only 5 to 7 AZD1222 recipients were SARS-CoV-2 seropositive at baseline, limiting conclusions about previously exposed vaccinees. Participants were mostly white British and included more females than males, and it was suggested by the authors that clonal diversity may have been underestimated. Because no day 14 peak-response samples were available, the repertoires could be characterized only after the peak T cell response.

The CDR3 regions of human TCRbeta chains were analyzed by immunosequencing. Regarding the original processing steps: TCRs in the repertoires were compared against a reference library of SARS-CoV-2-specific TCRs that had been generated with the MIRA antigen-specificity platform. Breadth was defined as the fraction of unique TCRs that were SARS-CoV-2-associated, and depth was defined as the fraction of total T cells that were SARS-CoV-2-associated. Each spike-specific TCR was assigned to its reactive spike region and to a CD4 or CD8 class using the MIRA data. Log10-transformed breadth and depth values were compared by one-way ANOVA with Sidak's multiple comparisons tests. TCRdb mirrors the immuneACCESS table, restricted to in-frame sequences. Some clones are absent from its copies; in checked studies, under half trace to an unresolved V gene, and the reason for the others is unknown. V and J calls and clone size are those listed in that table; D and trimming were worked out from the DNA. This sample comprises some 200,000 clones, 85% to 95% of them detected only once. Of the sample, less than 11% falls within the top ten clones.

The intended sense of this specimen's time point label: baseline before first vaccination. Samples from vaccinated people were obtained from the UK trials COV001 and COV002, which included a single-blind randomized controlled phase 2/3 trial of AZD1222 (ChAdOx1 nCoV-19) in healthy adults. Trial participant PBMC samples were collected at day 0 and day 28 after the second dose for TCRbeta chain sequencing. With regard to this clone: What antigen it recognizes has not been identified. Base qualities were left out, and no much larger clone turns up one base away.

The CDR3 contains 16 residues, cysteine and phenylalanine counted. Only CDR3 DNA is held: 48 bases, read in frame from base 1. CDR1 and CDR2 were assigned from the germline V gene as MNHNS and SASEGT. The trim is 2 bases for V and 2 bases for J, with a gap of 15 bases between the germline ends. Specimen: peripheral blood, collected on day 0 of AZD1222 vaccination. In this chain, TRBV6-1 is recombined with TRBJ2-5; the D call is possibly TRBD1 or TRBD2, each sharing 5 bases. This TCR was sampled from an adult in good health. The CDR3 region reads CASSEFSGTSQETQYF. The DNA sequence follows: TGTGCCAGCAGTGAATTTTCTGGGACCTCTCAAGAGACCCAGTACTTC.